This TCR beta chain was recorded in a study of cytomegalovirus exposure and HLA in healthy donors. Use of 60 Vbeta and 13 Jbeta primers characterized the PCR. Clones were read by immunoSEQ multiplex PCR, and TCRdb kept only the in-frame ones, dropping some. The sample contains over 150,000 clones, around 82% of which appear only once. CDR3 length equals 14 residues. In germline, CDR1 is MDHEN, CDR2 SYDVKM. V shed 5 bases and J 3 bases; nucleotides not matched to a gene: 5. This clonotype originated in a man in his fifties or sixties in good health and CMV-seropositive. This chain joins TRBV28 and TRBJ1-2; 8 nucleotides agree with TRBD1. Specimen: PBMCs. The CDR3, as DNA: TGTGCCAGCAGTCTACCGACAGGGGACTATGGCTACACCTTC. This sequence encodes CASSLPTGDYGYTF.